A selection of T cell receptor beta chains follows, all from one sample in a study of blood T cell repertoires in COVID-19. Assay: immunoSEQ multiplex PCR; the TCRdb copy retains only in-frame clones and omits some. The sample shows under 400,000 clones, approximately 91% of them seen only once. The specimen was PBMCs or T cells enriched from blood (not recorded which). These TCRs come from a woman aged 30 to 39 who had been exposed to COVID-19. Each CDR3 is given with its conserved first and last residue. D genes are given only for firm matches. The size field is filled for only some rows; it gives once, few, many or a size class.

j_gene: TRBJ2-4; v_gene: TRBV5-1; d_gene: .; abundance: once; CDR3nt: TGCGCCAGCAGCTTGGGGAGTATAGCCAAAAACATTCAGTACTTC; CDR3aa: CASSLGSIAKNIQYF
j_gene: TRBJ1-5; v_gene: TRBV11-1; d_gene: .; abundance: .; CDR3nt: TGTGCCAGCAGCTCCACATCGGGGAGCAATCAGCCCCAGCATTTT; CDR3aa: CASSSTSGSNQPQHF
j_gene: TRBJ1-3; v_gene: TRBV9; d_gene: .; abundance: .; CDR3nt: TGTGCCAGCAGCGAAACAGCCTCTGGAAACACCATATATTTT; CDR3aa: CASSETASGNTIYF
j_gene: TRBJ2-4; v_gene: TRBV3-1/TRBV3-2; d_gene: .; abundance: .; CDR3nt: TGTGCCAGCAGCCAAGAGCCTAGCGGAGGGGGGAGTACCAAAAACATTCAGTACTTC; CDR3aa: CASSQEPSGGGSTKNIQYF
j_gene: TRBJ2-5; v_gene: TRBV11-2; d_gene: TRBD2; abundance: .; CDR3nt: TGTGCCAGCAGCCTCACCTCTAGCGGGAGGTCCGGAGAGACCCAGTACTTC; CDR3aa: CASSLTSSGRSGETQYF
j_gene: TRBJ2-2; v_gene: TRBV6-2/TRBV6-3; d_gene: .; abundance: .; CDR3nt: TGTGCCAGCAGTACCACAGGGTTTATAGCGGGCGCCGCGAACACCGGGGAGCTGTTTTTT; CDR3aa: CASSTTGFIAGAANTGELFF
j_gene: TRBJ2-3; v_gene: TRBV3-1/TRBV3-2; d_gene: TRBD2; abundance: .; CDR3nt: TGTGCCAGCAGCCGTGGGCTAGCGGGAGTAACAGATACGCAGTATTTT; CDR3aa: CASSRGLAGVTDTQYF
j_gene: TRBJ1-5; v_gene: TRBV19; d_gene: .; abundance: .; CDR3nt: TGTGCCAGTAGTATACCCCCAGGTCTGCAGCCCCAGCATTTT; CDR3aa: CASSIPPGLQPQHF
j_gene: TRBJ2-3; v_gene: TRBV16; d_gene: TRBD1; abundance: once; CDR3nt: TGTGCCAGCAGCCAGAGTACGACGACAGGGAGTGATACGCAGTATTTT; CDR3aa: CASSQSTTTGSDTQYF
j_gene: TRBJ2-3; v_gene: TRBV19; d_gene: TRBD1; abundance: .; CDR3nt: TGTGCCAGTAGTGCGGACAGGGGGCGCACAGATACGCAGTATTTT; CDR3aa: CASSADRGRTDTQYF
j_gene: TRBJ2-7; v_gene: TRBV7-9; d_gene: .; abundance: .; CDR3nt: TGTGCCAGCAGCTTAGGTTCCACAGGGCCCTACGAGCAGTACTTC; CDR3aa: CASSLGSTGPYEQYF
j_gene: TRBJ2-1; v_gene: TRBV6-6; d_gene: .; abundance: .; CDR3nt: TGTGCCAGCATAACGAGCGGCTACTCCTACAATGAGCAGTTCTTC; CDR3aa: CASITSGYSYNEQFF
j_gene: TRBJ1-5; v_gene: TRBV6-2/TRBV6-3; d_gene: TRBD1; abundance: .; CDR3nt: TGTGCCAGCAGTTTACCGCCCACCGGGACAGGGAGTGTGGTACGCTGGCAGCCCCAGCATTTT; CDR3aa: CASSLPPTGTGSVVRWQPQHF
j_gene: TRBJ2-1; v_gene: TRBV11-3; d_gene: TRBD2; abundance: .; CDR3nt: TGTGCCAGCAGCACGACAAGGACTAGCGGACCACACAATGAGCAGTTCTTC; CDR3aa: CASSTTRTSGPHNEQFF
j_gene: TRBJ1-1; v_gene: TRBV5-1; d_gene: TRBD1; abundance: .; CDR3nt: TGCGCCAGCAGCTTGGGTGGCGGGACAGGGCGCGCCACTGAAGCTTTCTTT; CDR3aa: CASSLGGGTGRATEAFF
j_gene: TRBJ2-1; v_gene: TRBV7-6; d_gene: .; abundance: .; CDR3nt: TGTGCCAGCAGCTTAGTTCCGCTAGAGGGCCGTTCGGATGAGCAGTTCTTC; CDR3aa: CASSLVPLEGRSDEQFF
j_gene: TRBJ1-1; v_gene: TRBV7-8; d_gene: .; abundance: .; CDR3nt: TGTGCCAGCAGCTTATTGTATTCGGGAGAGATGAACACTGAAGCTTTCTTT; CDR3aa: CASSLLYSGEMNTEAFF
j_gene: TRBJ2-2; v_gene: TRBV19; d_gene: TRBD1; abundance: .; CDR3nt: TGTGCCAGTAGTCGCTCCCGGACAGGGTGGTCCGGGGAGCTGTTTTTT; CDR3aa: CASSRSRTGWSGELFF
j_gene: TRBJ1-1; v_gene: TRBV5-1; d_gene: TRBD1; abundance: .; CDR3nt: TGCGCCAGCAGCTTCGACAGGGGTGGGAACACTGAAGCTTTCTTT; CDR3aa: CASSFDRGGNTEAFF
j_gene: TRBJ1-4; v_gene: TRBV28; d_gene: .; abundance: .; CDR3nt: TGTGCCAGCATTAGTAGGGGGAGAGGGTTTGAAAAACTGTTTTTT; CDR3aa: CASISRGRGFEKLFF
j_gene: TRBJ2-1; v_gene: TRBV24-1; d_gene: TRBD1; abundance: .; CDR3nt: TGTGCCACCAGTGATCCCCGGACAGGGCCAAAGGAGTACAATGAGCAGTTCTTC; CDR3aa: CATSDPRTGPKEYNEQFF
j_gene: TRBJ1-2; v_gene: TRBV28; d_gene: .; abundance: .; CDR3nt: TGTGCCAGCAGTTCCGGCTATGGCTACACCTTC; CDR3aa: CASSSGYGYTF
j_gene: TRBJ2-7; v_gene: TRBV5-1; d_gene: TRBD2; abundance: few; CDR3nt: TGCGCCAGCACCACCGGGCCGGGACTAGCTCTATCCGAGCAGTACTTC; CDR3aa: CASTTGPGLALSEQYF
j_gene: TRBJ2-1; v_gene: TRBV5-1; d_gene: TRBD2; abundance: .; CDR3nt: TGCGCCAGCAGCTGGGGGACTAGCGGGAGCTACAATGAGCAGTTCTTC; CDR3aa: CASSWGTSGSYNEQFF
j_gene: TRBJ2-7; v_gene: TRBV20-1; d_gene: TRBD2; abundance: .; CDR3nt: TGCAGTGCTAGTGTTCCTCTAGCGGAGATCTTTATCGGTGATATCACCTACGAGCAGTACTTC; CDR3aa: CSASVPLAEIFIGDITYEQYF
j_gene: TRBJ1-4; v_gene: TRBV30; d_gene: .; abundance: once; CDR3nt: TGTGCCTGGAGGACAGGCACTGACGAAAAACTGTTTTTT; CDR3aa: CAWRTGTDEKLFF
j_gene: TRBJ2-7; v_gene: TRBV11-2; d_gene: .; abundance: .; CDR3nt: TGTGCCAGCAGCTTAGAATGGAGCAACGAGCAGTACTTC; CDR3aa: CASSLEWSNEQYF
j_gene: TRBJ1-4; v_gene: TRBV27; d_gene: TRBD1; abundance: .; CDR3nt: TGTGCCAGCAGTTCAAGACAGGGGTCGGTTGAAAAACTGTTTTTT; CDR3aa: CASSSRQGSVEKLFF
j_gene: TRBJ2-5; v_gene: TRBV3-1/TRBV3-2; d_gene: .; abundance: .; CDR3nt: TGTGCCAGCAGCCACTATCAAGAGACCCAGTACTTC; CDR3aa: CASSHYQETQYF
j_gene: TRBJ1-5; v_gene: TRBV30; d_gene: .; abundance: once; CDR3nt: TGTGCCTGGAGCGGACAGTCGAATCAGCCCCAGCATTTT; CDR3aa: CAWSGQSNQPQHF
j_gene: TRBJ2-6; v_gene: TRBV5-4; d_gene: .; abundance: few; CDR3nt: TGTGCCAGCAGCTCTATGCAGGGGTACTCTGGGGCCAACGTCCTGACTTTC; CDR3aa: CASSSMQGYSGANVLTF
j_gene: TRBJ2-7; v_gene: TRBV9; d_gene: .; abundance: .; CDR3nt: TGTGCCAGCAGCCCTAGGACTGCCAACTCCTACGAGCAGTACTTC; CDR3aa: CASSPRTANSYEQYF
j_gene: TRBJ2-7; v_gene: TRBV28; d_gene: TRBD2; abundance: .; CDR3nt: TGTGCCAGCACCTCCGTTTTGGCGGGGGTAAACGAGCAGTACTTC; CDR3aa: CASTSVLAGVNEQYF
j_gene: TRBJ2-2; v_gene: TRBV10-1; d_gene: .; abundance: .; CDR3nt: TGCGCCAGCAGTGAGATACAAAGCACCGGGGAGCTGTTTTTT; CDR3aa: CASSEIQSTGELFF
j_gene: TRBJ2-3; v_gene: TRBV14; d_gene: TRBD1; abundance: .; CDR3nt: TGTGCCAGCAGCCCTGGGACAGGGGGCGATACGCAGTATTTT; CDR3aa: CASSPGTGGDTQYF
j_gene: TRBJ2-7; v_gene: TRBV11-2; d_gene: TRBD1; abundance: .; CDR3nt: TGTGCCAGCAGCCGGGGGACAGGGAGCTCCTACGAGCAGTACTTC; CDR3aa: CASSRGTGSSYEQYF
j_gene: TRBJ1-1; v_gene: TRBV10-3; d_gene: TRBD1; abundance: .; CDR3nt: TGTGCTATCGGGGGACAGGGAATTCGGAGCACTGAAGCTTTCTTT; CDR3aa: CAIGGQGIRSTEAFF
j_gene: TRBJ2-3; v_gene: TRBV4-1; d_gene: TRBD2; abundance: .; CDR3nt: TGCGCCAGCAGCCAAGGACTAGCACGCACAGATACGCAGTATTTT; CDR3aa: CASSQGLARTDTQYF
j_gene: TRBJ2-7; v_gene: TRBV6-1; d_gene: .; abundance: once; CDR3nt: TGTGCCAGCAGTGATACAGGGCTTGCCTACGAGCAGTACTTC; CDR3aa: CASSDTGLAYEQYF
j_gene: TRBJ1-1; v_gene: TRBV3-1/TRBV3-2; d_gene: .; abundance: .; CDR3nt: TGTGCCAGCAGCCAAGTCGCCCTCGGGACTGAAGCTTTCTTT; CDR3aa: CASSQVALGTEAFF
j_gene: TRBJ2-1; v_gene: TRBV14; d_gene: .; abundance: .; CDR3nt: TGTGCCAGCAGCCCCTTAACTACCTACAATGAGCAGTTCTTC; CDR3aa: CASSPLTTYNEQFF
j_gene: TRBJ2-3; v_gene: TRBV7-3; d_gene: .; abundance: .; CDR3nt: TGTGCCAGCAGCTTAGGGGGGGCTACAGATACGCAGTATTTT; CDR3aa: CASSLGGATDTQYF
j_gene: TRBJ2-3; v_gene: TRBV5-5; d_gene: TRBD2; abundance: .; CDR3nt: TGTGCCAGCAGCCGAGAGGGAGGGGCGCAGTATTTT; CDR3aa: CASSREGGAQYF
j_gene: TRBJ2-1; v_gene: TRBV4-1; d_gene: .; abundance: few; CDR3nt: TGCGCCAGCAGCCAAGATAGAGGGTTAATTGAGCAGTTCTTC; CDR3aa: CASSQDRGLIEQFF
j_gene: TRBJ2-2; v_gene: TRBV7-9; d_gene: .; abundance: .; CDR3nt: TGTGCCAGCAGCTTAGACGGGAACACCGGGGAGCTGTTTTTT; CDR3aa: CASSLDGNTGELFF
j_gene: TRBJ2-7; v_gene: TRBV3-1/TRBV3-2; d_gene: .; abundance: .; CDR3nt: TGTGCCAGCAGCCAGGGGGGATCGAAGTACGAGCAGTACTTC; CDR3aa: CASSQGGSKYEQYF
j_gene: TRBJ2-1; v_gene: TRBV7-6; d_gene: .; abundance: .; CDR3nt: TGTGCCAGCAGCGCAGACTACAATGAGCAGTTCTTC; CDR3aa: CASSADYNEQFF
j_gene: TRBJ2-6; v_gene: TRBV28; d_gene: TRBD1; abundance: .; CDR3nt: TGTGCCAGCAGCCGGCCAGGGGGTGGTTCTGGGGCCAACGTCCTGACTTTC; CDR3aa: CASSRPGGGSGANVLTF
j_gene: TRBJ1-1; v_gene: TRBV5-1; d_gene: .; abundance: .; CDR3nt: TGCGCCAGCAGCCTCGACAGCCTAATGAACACTGAAGCTTTCTTT; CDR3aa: CASSLDSLMNTEAFF
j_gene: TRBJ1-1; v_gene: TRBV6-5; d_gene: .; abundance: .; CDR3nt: TGTGCCAGCCGGGGGTCCCGGGAGGCTTTCTTT; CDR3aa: CASRGSREAFF
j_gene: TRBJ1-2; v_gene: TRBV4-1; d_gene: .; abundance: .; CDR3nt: TGCGCCAGCAGCCCGGAGATAAACTATGGCTACACCTTC; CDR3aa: CASSPEINYGYTF
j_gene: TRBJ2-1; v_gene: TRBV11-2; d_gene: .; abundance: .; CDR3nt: TGTGCCAGCAGCTTAGGGGCAGTAAATGAGCAGTTCTTC; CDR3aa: CASSLGAVNEQFF
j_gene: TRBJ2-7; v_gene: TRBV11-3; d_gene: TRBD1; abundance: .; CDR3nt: TGTGCCAGCAGCGAAGACAGGGGTCCCTACGAGCAGTACTTC; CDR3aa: CASSEDRGPYEQYF
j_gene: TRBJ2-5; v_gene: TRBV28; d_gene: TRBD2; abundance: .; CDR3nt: TGTGCCAGCAGTTCCGGACGTAGCGGGAGTGAGACCCAGTACTTC; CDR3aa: CASSSGRSGSETQYF
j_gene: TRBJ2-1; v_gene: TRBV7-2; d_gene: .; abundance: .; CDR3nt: TGTGCCAGCAGCTTAAAGTCTAGCTCCCCTAACTTCTACAATGAGCAGTTCTTC; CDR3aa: CASSLKSSSPNFYNEQFF
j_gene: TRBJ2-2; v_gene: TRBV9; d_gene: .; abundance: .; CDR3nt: TGTGCCAGCAGCGTATCCGGGTCCCCCCTTGGGACCGGGGAGCTGTTTTTT; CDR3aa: CASSVSGSPLGTGELFF
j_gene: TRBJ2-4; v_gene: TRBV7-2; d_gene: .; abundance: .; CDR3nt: TGTGCCAGCAGGCCAGGAACCCTAGCCAAAAACATTCAGTACTTC; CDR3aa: CASRPGTLAKNIQYF
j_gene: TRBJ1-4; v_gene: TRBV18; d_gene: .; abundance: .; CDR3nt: TGTGCCAGCTCACCTGGCCAGGATGAAAAACTGTTTTTT; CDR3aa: CASSPGQDEKLFF
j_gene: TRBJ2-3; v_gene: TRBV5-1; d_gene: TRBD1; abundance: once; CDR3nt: TGCGCCAGCAGCATGGGACAGGGAGGAACTAAAGATACGCAGTATTTT; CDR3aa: CASSMGQGGTKDTQYF